This T cell receptor beta chain appears in the sequencing data of a study of T cells after yellow fever vaccination (dated by TCRdb to the late 2010s). Regarding the complete study: The SMART-Seq v4 Ultra Low Input RNA kit was used to prepare libraries from fractions with low cell numbers. Blood was drawn at multiple timepoints before and after primary and secondary immunization, with bulk PBMC replicates and cell subsets isolated. Two healthy male donors, one aged 18 to 29 and one aged 30 to 40 years, were included in the cohort. Bulk TCR alpha and beta repertoires were sequenced longitudinally to track T-cell clones before and after primary and booster YFV17D yellow fever vaccination.

CDR1 and CDR2 were assigned from the germline V gene (reference sequence) as SEHNR and FQNEAQ. Between the V and J ends, shortened by 5 bases and 0 bases respectively, the junction contains 11 bases. From the cysteine up to the phenylalanine, the CDR3 has a length of 15 residues. Just CDR3 DNA is preserved here, 45 bases in frame from base 1. Sequenced using an Illumina NovaSeq 6000. TCR cDNA was synthesized by 5'RACE template switching, which introduced a universal primer site and unique molecular identifiers. Priming for cDNA synthesis came from both the TCR alpha and TCR beta constant segments. Libraries were amplified in two PCR steps, with sample barcodes and sequencing adapters added in the second step. Sequencing of the libraries was done on either Illumina HiSeq 2500 (2x100 bp) or NovaSeq (2x150 bp). The original pipeline was this. MIGEC handled demultiplexing of reads and collapsing into UMI consensus sequences, while MiXCR performed V(D)J alignment. Vaccine-responding clonotypes were identified with edgeR using replicate PBMC samples, with FDR below 0.01 and a log2 fold change above 5 up to day 15 being required. CD4 or CD8 identity was assigned to each bulk clonotype according to whether the clonotype was present at higher abundance in the sequenced CD4 repertoire or the sequenced CD8 repertoire. TCRdb handled the public reads itself, with Q25 trimming in fastp and clone calling in MiXCR, and kept productive beta chains. All rows with the same CDR3 protein become a single entry with the most common DNA and genes. These V and J calls originate from TCRdb's pipeline instead of the authors' own analysis. The sample contains around 300,000 distinct CDR3 sequences, over 4% of them found a single time. Jointly, the top ten make up around 24% of the sample.

This clonotype has a handful of counts. It has no known antigen specificity. It has no much larger one-base neighbor in the sample; base qualities were not kept. The investigation overall reported the following: The secondary T-cell response was found to be weaker but faster than the primary response, with a peak reached on day 5 rather than on day 15. After the booster, most of the clones that had expanded following primary vaccination were detected again (just under 97% of CD4 and around nine tenths of CD8), which suggests that memory was broadly maintained. A small fraction of clonotypes showed up in both the CD4 and CD8 compartments, probably as a result of convergent recombination. Because only a couple of donors were included in the study, the extent to which the findings can be generalized is limited. FACS-sorted repertoires could contain abundant contaminating clonotypes from the bulk population, so computational filtering was required.

Explained via the paper, the treatment or condition label denotes: live attenuated yellow fever vaccine strain. Two biological replicates of bulk PBMCs were collected at each blood-draw timepoint. PBMCs were isolated from peripheral blood using a standard Ficoll-Paque protocol. RNA was extracted with TriZol from bulk PBMCs, CD4 and CD8 fractions, and dextramer-positive and dextramer-negative fractions. The origin of this receptor is a man between 18 and 29 years old who received the YFV17D yellow fever vaccine. Recombination joined TRBV7-9 with TRBJ2-4; no D gene call is confident. The starting material was PBMCs, obtained 5 days after the yellow fever booster vaccination. The nucleotides are TGTGCCAGCAGCAGAACGGACGGAGCCAAAAACATTCAGTACTTC. Protein translation: CASSRTDGAKNIQYF. The CDR3, completed at both ends by the reference TRBV7-9 and TRBJ2-4 genes, gives the full variable domain DTGVSQNPRHKITKRGQNVTFRCDPISEHNRLYWYRQTLGQGPEFLTYFQNEAQLEKSRLLSDRFSAERPKGSFSTLEIQRTEQGDSAMYLCASSRTDGAKNIQYFGAGTRLSVL.